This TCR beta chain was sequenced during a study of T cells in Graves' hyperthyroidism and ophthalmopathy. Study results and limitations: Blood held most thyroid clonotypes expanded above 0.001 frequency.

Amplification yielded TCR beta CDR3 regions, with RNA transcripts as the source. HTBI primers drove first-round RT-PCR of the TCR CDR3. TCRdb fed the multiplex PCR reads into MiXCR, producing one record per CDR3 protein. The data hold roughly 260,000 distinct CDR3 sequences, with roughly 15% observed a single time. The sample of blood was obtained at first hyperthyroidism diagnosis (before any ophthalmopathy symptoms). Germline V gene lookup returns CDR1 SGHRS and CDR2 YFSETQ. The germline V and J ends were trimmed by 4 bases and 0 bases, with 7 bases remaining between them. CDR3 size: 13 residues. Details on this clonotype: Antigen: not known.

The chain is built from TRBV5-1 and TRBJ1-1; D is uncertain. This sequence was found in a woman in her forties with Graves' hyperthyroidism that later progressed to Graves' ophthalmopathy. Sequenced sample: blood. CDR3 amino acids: CASSTYLNTEAFF. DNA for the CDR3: TGCGCCAGCAGCACTTATTTGAACACTGAAGCTTTCTTT.